These T cell receptor beta chains were read from a single sample in a study of identical twins. TCRdb reanalysed the 5' RACE reads using MiXCR and keeps one entry per CDR3 protein. The table lists 600,000 to 800,000 distinct CDR3 sequences, roughly 20% of them singletons. These data also featured in a second study, about T cells expressing NK-cell markers.

Sequencing used PBMCs. These receptors were obtained from a woman between 18 and 29 years old in good health. The CDR3 runs from the conserved cysteine through the conserved F or W. A D gene is named only where the DNA matches it firmly. The size entry is marked missing in some rows and otherwise reads once, few, many or a size class.

V gene	J gene	clone size	D gene	CDR3 DNA	CDR3 protein
TRBV12-3/TRBV12-4	TRBJ2-3	-	TRBD2	TGTGCCAGCAGTTTTACCGGCGGGGGGAGACCAGATACGCAGTATTTT	CASSFTGGGRPDTQYF
TRBV29-1	TRBJ2-3	-	TRBD2	TGCAGCGTTGAAGCCCCTAGCGGGGAATACGGCGATACGCAGTATTTT	CSVEAPSGEYGDTQYF
TRBV9	TRBJ2-7	few	-	TGTGCCAGCAGCGTAGGATTGGGGGAGAGAGGCTACGAGCAGTACTTC	CASSVGLGERGYEQYF
TRBV24-1	TRBJ2-5	many	-	TGTGCCACCAGTGACGGACAGCAAGAGACCCAGTACTTC	CATSDGQQETQYF
TRBV15	TRBJ1-5	few	-	TGTGCCACCAGCTCGGGCTCCAATCAGCCCCAGCATTTT	CATSSGSNQPQHF
TRBV20-1	TRBJ2-5	few	-	TGCAGTGCTGGTACTACCTTACAAGAGACCCAGTACTTC	CSAGTTLQETQYF
TRBV12-3/TRBV12-4	TRBJ2-7	few	-	TGTGCCAGCCGAAGGCGGGGAGACTCCTACGAGCAGTACTTC	CASRRRGDSYEQYF
TRBV20-1	TRBJ2-3	many	TRBD1	TGCAGTGCCCGGGACAGGTTCACAGATACGCAGTATTTT	CSARDRFTDTQYF
TRBV11-2	TRBJ2-3	-	-	TGTGCCAGCAGCTTAGACGGGCCAACCTACACAGATACGCAGTATTTT	CASSLDGPTYTDTQYF
TRBV10-1	TRBJ2-1	-	-	TGCGCCAGCAGTGACCCGGGGTTTAGCTCCTACAATGAGCAGTTCTTC	CASSDPGFSSYNEQFF
TRBV5-5	TRBJ2-1	-	-	TGTGCCAGCAGCTGGTCTTGGGGGGCGGAGTACAATGAGCAGTTCTTC	CASSWSWGAEYNEQFF
TRBV20-1	TRBJ2-2	few	-	TGCAGTGCTAGAGATCGAGGGGACACCGGGGAGCTGTTTTTT	CSARDRGDTGELFF
TRBV5-1	TRBJ2-6	few	-	TGCGCCAGCAGCTTGGACGCTGGGGCCAACGTCCTGACTTTC	CASSLDAGANVLTF
TRBV12-3/TRBV12-4	TRBJ2-7	-	TRBD1	TGTGCCAGCAGCCCCCCACGGGACAGATCTGATGAGCAGTACTTC	CASSPPRDRSDEQYF
TRBV5-1	TRBJ1-5	-	-	TGCGCCAGCAGCTTGGGGGGTTCCAGCAATCAGCCCCAGCATTTT	CASSLGGSSNQPQHF
TRBV15	TRBJ2-1	-	-	TGTGCCACCAGGCGCGGAGGGGGGAGCTCCTACAATGAGCAGTTCTTC	CATRRGGGSSYNEQFF
TRBV7-8	TRBJ2-5	-	-	TGTGCCAGCAGCTTAAGTAATCGACCTCACGGAGAGACCCAGTACTTC	CASSLSNRPHGETQYF
TRBV6-5	TRBJ2-5	few	-	TGTGCCAGCAGTTACTCGAGCACGGCCTGGGGGACCCAGTACTTC	CASSYSSTAWGTQYF
TRBV12-3/TRBV12-4	TRBJ2-7	-	-	TGTGCCAGCAGAGGTGGAACAGGGAAGTACTTC	CASRGGTGKYF
TRBV20-1	TRBJ2-1	-	TRBD2	TGCAGTGCTCACGTATTTAGCGGGGCCGCTTACAATGAGCAGTTCTTC	CSAHVFSGAAYNEQFF